Below, 31 T cell receptor beta chains from the same sample are listed, as sequenced in a study of hypomethylating agent response in myelodysplastic syndrome. Repertoires were generated with immunoSEQ multiplex PCR, while TCRdb's copy carries only in-frame clones and drops some. The data show approximately 1,600 clones, 83% seen once. Sequencing was performed on bone marrow, taken before or after starting hypomethylating agent treatment for myelodysplastic syndrome (not recorded which). The receptors originated from a human donor with myelodysplastic syndrome.

This chain joins TRBV29-1 and TRBJ2-3; possibly TRBD2 for D (6 bases). The CDR3 loop spans 13 amino acids. V was shortened by 7 bases and J by 6 bases, with 17 bases between the two germline ends. Per the germline V gene, CDR1 is SQVTM and CDR2 is ANQGSEA. The CDR3 reads CSAGFGGVDTQYF. CDR3 coding DNA: TGCAGCGCCGGTTTCGGAGGGGTGGATACGCAGTATTTT.

A single count supports this clone. The rearrangement joins TRBV9 to TRBJ2-1; D is possibly TRBD2 (5 bases). The germline V gene encodes CDR1 SGDLS and CDR2 YYNGEE. V lost 0 bases, J lost 7 bases, and 14 bases lay in between. The CDR3 covers 15 residues. For the CDR3, the DNA is TGTGCCAGCAGCGTAGTCACGGGAATGGAAAATGAGCAGTTCTTC. Translated, it gives CASSVVTGMENEQFF. The complete variable domain, with remaining parts taken from reference TRBV9 and TRBJ2-1, reads DSGVTQTPKHLITATGQRVTLRCSPRSGDLSVYWYQQSLDQGLQFLIQYYNGEERAKGNILERFSAQQFPDLHSELNLSSLELGDSALYFCASSVVTGMENEQFFGPGTRLTVL.

This chain connects TRBV12-5 to TRBJ2-3, with D perhaps matching TRBD2 (5 bases). Trimming stripped 7 bases from V and 4 bases from J, with 9 bases between. CDR1 and CDR2 from the germline V gene are LGHNT and FRNRAP. This CDR3 region has 12 residues. CDR3 residues: CASDTRADTQYF. The CDR3 DNA reads as TGTGCTAGTGATACGAGGGCAGATACGCAGTATTTT.

This clone was recorded only once. The gene calls are TRBV7-8 and TRBJ2-5; TRBD1 matches at 7 bases. The CDR3 loop spans 14 amino acids. The V and J ends lost 5 bases and 5 bases, in that order; junction bases with no gene match: 8. Germline CDR1 reads SGHVS; CDR2 reads FQNEAQ. The CDR3, as DNA: TGTGCCAGCAGCCAGAGGGACAGTTCCGAGACCCAGTACTTC. As protein: CASSQRDSSETQYF.

The chain carries TRBV29-1 and TRBJ1-1; D unresolved. Germline loops: CDR1 SQVTM, CDR2 ANQGSEA. V was cut by 6 bases and J by 1 base, with 12 bases left in between. The length of the CDR3 is 13 residues. The CDR3: CSVRSPWNTEAFF. In DNA form, the CDR3 reads TGCAGCGTGAGATCCCCTTGGAACACTGAAGCTTTCTTT.

J is TRBJ1-1 and V is TRBV7-9; perhaps TRBD1 as D (6 bases). This CDR3 contains 14 residues. The germline V gene encodes CDR1 SEHNR and CDR2 FQNEAQ (reference sequence). V was cut by 5 bases and J by 8 bases, with 18 bases left in between. The CDR3 DNA reads TGTGCCAGCAGCCTTGACCCGGGACATTTGGAAGCTTTCTTT. Translating it yields CASSLDPGHLEAFF.

This clone is labeled as large. This chain connects TRBV19 to TRBJ1-1; tentative D call: TRBD1 (6 bases). V lost 3 bases to trimming and J lost 3 bases, with 11 bases between them. This CDR3 is built from 14 residues. From germline, CDR1 is LNHDA and CDR2 SQIVND (reference sequence). CDR3 DNA sequence: TGTGCCAGTAGTATCACAGGGTTGTACACTGAAGCTTTCTTT. It encodes CASSITGLYTEAFF.

The genes are TRBV6-6 and TRBJ2-1; D might be TRBD2 (7 bases). CDR3 size: 15 residues. The V end lost 3 bases, the J end lost 8 bases, and 17 bases lay between the germline ends. Germline V gene sequence: CDR1 MNHNY, CDR2 SVGAGI (reference sequence). The CDR3 DNA reads as TGTGCCAGCAGTTATAGGGGGGGGGAAGGGCATGAGCAGTTCTTC. Translated: CASSYRGGEGHEQFF.

This chain links TRBV7-2 with TRBJ2-3, with a possible D match to TRBD2 (6 bases). This CDR3 comprises 16 residues. V shed 5 bases and J shed 6 bases, with 21 bases lying between them. Germline CDR1 SGHTA, CDR2 FQGNSA. The CDR3 sequence is CASSPPAGRDGDTQYF. In DNA form, the CDR3 reads TGTGCCAGCAGCCCACCCGCGGGGCGAGATGGGGATACGCAGTATTTT.

The CDR3, as DNA: TGTGCCAGCACCTCGGGGGCAATGAACACTGAAGCTTTCTTT. It encodes CASTSGAMNTEAFF. The chain uses TRBV28 and TRBJ1-1; D may be TRBD1 (6 bases). V lost 7 bases and J 0 bases, leaving 12 bases between the germline ends. The germline V gene encodes CDR1 MDHEN and CDR2 SYDVKM. This CDR3 comprises 14 residues.

This rearrangement joins TRBV7-8 to TRBJ1-5, with a weak D call TRBD1 (5 bases). The ends were cut back, 5 bases at V and 6 bases at J, with 23 bases in the middle. CDR3 length: 17 amino acids. Per the germline V gene, CDR1 is SGHVS and CDR2 is FQNEAQ. DNA of the CDR3: TGTGCCAGCAGCACCCAATACGGGGGGGAATACGGTCAGCCCCAGCATTTT. Protein: CASSTQYGGEYGQPQHF.

V is TRBV28 and J is TRBJ2-7; D not resolved. Germline assignment: CDR1 MDHEN and CDR2 SYDVKM. The CDR3 runs 12 residues. The V gene lost 5 bases and the J gene lost 6 bases, with 11 bases spanning the gap. The CDR3 sequence is CASSPLSGEQYF. The CDR3 nucleotides are TGTGCCAGCAGTCCCCTTTCGGGCGAGCAGTACTTC.

The chain uses TRBV12-5 and TRBJ1-2; TRBD1 agrees at 8 bases. Looked up from germline, CDR1 is LGHNT and CDR2 is FRNRAP. V was clipped by 2 bases and J by 5 bases; unmatched bases: 10. There are 16 residues in the CDR3. CDR3 DNA: TGTGCTAGTGGTTTGCGTGGGTTGACAGGGGATTATGGCTACACCTTC. Translating gives CASGLRGLTGDYGYTF.

The J gene is TRBJ2-3, the V gene TRBV10-3; 9 bases map to TRBD2. CDR1 is ENHRY, CDR2 SYGVKD, per germline. V shed 6 bases and J 3 bases; nucleotides not matched to a gene: 4. There are 14 residues in the CDR3. The CDR3 coding sequence is TGTGCCATCAGCGTAGCGGGAGATACAGATACGCAGTATTTT. It encodes CAISVAGDTDTQYF.

This chain connects TRBV5-6 to TRBJ1-1; D remains ambiguous. In germline, CDR1 is SGHDT, CDR2 YYEEEE. The V end lost 4 bases, the J end lost 1 base, and 8 bases lay between the germline ends. CDR3 length: 13 residues. CDR3 protein: CASSTTANTEAFF. The CDR3 region has the DNA TGTGCCAGCAGCACGACCGCGAACACTGAAGCTTTCTTT.

The rearrangement joins TRBV6-5 to TRBJ2-7, with D hard to call. Germline V gene lookup returns CDR1 MNHEY and CDR2 SVGAGI. Deletions cut 5 bases from V and 5 bases from J, with 10 bases between. The CDR3 loop spans 12 amino acids. CDR3 protein: CASSHSRHEQYF. The CDR3 region has the DNA TGTGCCAGCAGTCATTCGCGGCACGAGCAGTACTTC.

The chain is built from TRBV5-8 and TRBJ2-7; 9 nucleotides line up with TRBD2. Trimming took 5 bases from V and 6 from J; bases not matched to a gene: 9. Germline V CDR1 and CDR2: SGHTS, YDEGEE. CDR3 size: 14 residues. This chain's CDR3 is CASRMRGGQVEQYF. The CDR3 DNA follows: TGTGCCAGCAGGATGCGGGGGGGGCAGGTCGAGCAGTACTTC.

The chain uses TRBV27 and TRBJ2-2; maybe TRBD1 (5 bases). In germline, CDR1 is MNHEY, CDR2 SMNVEV (reference sequence). Trimming stripped 5 bases from V and 0 bases from J, with 7 bases between. The CDR3 contains 14 residues. CDR3 nucleotides: TGTGCCAGCAGTCTGACAGCGAACACCGGGGAGCTGTTTTTT. Its protein is CASSLTANTGELFF.

V gene TRBV5-6 combines with J gene TRBJ2-5; D tentatively reads TRBD1 or TRBD2 (6 bases each). This CDR3 is built from 14 residues. Per the germline V gene, CDR1 is SGHDT and CDR2 is YYEEEE. Trimming stripped 6 bases from V and 0 bases from J, with 12 bases between. The CDR3 DNA is TGTGCCAGCACGCGGGACATCAACCAAGAGACCCAGTACTTC. This encodes CASTRDINQETQYF. Variable domain in full (rest from reference TRBV5-6 and TRBJ2-5): DAGVTQSPTHLIKTRGQQVTLRCSPKSGHDTVSWYQQALGQGPQFIFQYYEEEERQRGNFPDRFSGHQFPNYSSELNVNALLLGDSALYLCASTRDINQETQYFGPGTRLLVL.

J is TRBJ1-3 and V is TRBV19; D possibly corresponds to TRBD1 (5 bases). Germline loops: CDR1 LNHDA, CDR2 SQIVND (reference sequence). The CDR3 length is 16 residues. Trimming took 7 bases from V and 4 from J, leaving 20 bases between them. The DNA of the CDR3 is TGTGCCAGTACCGACCGGGGAGGGGTCGCAGGAAACACCATATATTTT. The encoded protein is CASTDRGGVAGNTIYF. Looking up the rest from reference TRBV19 and TRBJ1-3 gives the full variable domain: DGGITQSPKYLFRKEGQNVTLSCEQNLNHDAMYWYRQDPGQGLRLIYYSQIVNDFQKGDIAEGYSVSREKKESFPLTVTSAQKNPTAFYLCASTDRGGVAGNTIYFGEGSWLTVV.

This clone was recorded a few times. The chain links TRBV27 to TRBJ2-7; D is possibly TRBD1 or TRBD2 (5 bases each). V was cut by 3 bases and J by 1 base, with 13 bases left in between. Germline values: CDR1 MNHEY, CDR2 SMNVEV (reference sequence). There are 15 residues in the CDR3. The CDR3 bases are TGTGCCAGCAGTTTGGAATCGGGACGGTCCTACGAGCAGTACTTC. Its protein is CASSLESGRSYEQYF.

CDR3 sequence: CSGRLAGVHEQYF. The CDR3 DNA follows: TGCAGCGGCCGACTAGCGGGGGTCCACGAGCAGTACTTC. This chain uses TRBV29-1 with TRBJ2-7, with 12 bases that match TRBD2. Per the germline V gene, CDR1 is SQVTM and CDR2 is ANQGSEA. The CDR3 runs to 13 residues. V lost 7 bases, J lost 5 bases, and 6 bases stayed unmatched.

This clone was seen a single time. This chain joins TRBV25-1 and TRBJ1-1, with TRBD1 as a possible D gene (6 bases). V shed 2 bases and J shed 10 bases, with 20 bases lying between them. Per germline, CDR1 MGHDK and CDR2 SYGVNS. The CDR3 length is 15 residues. The CDR3 loop reads CASSELPGGARRAFF. In DNA form, the CDR3 reads TGTGCCAGCAGTGAACTACCGGGGGGCGCACGCAGAGCTTTCTTT.

The rearrangement joins TRBV19 to TRBJ2-5; D call uncertain. CDR3 length: 13 residues. Germline loops: CDR1 LNHDA, CDR2 SQIVND (reference sequence). Trimming took 4 bases from V and 0 from J, leaving 6 bases between them. CDR3 region: CASSRPNQETQYF. DNA for the CDR3: TGTGCCAGTAGTAGGCCTAACCAAGAGACCCAGTACTTC.

The chain combines TRBV5-4 with TRBJ2-7, with TRBD1 matching 8 bases. J lost 6 bases, V lost 4 bases, and 9 bases had no gene match. The CDR3 totals 14 residues. Germline loops: CDR1 SGHNT, CDR2 YYREEE (reference sequence). CDR3 bases: TGTGCCAGCAGCCCCGGACAGGGTTTGGGCGAGCAGTACTTC. It codes for CASSPGQGLGEQYF.

The CDR3, as DNA: TGTGCCAGCAGTTTTCTGGGGGCGAGTGCTGGCTACACCTTC. Its protein is CASSFLGASAGYTF. The chain uses TRBV28 and TRBJ1-2; possibly TRBD1 for D (6 bases). CDR1 and CDR2 (germline): MDHEN, SYDVKM. With 3 bases removed from V and 7 bases from J, the gap between germline ends came to 15 bases. The CDR3 runs 14 residues.

This sequence joins TRBV2 and TRBJ1-1, with D perhaps matching TRBD1 (5 bases). The V and J ends lost 2 bases and 5 bases respectively, with 15 bases between them. There are 15 residues in the CDR3. Germline CDR1 and CDR2: SNHLY and FYNNEI. CDR3 in amino acids: CASSENFQGRTEAFF. The CDR3 DNA is TGTGCCAGCAGTGAAAATTTCCAGGGAAGAACTGAAGCTTTCTTT.

This chain connects TRBV5-8 to TRBJ2-5; 8 positions agree with TRBD2. The better agreement between TRBJ2-7 and the DNA end casts doubt on the J call. Germline V CDR1 and CDR2: SGHTS, YDEGEE. The CDR3 loop spans 15 amino acids. CDR3 sequence (DNA): TGTGCCAGCAGTTTAGCGGGGAACAATGCCTACGAGCAGTACTTC. Residues: CASSLAGNNAYEQYF.

In its sample, this clone is large (0.1 to 1%). The gene calls are TRBV5-1 and TRBJ1-3, with 7 bases aligning to TRBD1. The CDR3 totals 16 residues. V lost 0 bases and J lost 3; bases outside the gene matches: 6. Germline V gives CDR1 SGHRS, CDR2 YFSETQ. CDR3 coding DNA: TGCGCCAGCAGCTTGGCGCAACAGGGGAATGGAAACACCATATATTTT. This encodes CASSLAQQGNGNTIYF.

This clone was counted between two and nine times. This rearrangement joins TRBV2 to TRBJ1-1; D not resolved. V lost 7 bases, J lost 1 base, and 7 bases lay in between. Germline V gene sequence: CDR1 SNHLY, CDR2 FYNNEI. The CDR3 length is 12 residues. DNA for the CDR3: TGTGCCAGCACCCCCCGGAACACTGAAGCTTTCTTT. Protein: CASTPRNTEAFF. Full variable domain (remainder filled in from reference TRBV2 and TRBJ1-1): EPEVTQTPSHQVTQMGQEVILRCVPISNHLYFYWYRQILGQKVEFLVSFYNNEISEKSEIFDDQFSVERPDGSNFTLKIRSTKLEDSAMYFCASTPRNTEAFFGQGTRLTVV.

This chain uses TRBV2 with TRBJ2-7; a weak D match, TRBD2 (6 bases). Trimming cost V 6 bases and J 3 bases, with 18 bases left between them. The CDR3 consists of 15 residues. Germline CDR1 and CDR2: SNHLY and FYNNEI. The CDR3 DNA sequence: TGTGCCAGCAGCCACGGGACTCTCCAGCTCTACGAGCAGTACTTC. Translation: CASSHGTLQLYEQYF.